Below, 4 T cell receptor beta chains from the same sample are listed, as sequenced in a study of shared clonotypes between healthy human individuals. Sequenced by immunoSEQ multiplex PCR; TCRdb stores in-frame clones only, minus some. The table shows about 2 million clones, with less than 95% occurring only once. Positive CCR7 selection of CD45RO-negative cells yielded the naive CD8 cells, and terminally differentiated effector memory CD45RA+ cells were excluded. The specimen sequenced was naive CD8+ T cells sorted from blood. All receptors derive from a young man in good health.

The rearrangement uses TRBV9 and TRBJ2-1, with 9 bases identical to TRBD2. The trim removed 0 bases at V and 1 base at J, leaving 5 bases unmatched. The CDR3 is made up of 17 amino acids. The germline V gene encodes CDR1 SGDLS and CDR2 YYNGEE. The CDR3 DNA is TGTGCCAGCAGCGTAGCTCTAGCGGGACTTTCCTACAATGAGCAGTTCTTC. Translation: CASSVALAGLSYNEQFF.

The gene calls are TRBV29-1 and TRBJ2-1; TRBD2 matches 16 bases. Germline-derived CDR1 and CDR2 are SQVTM and ANQGSEA. The trim removed 5 bases at V and 4 bases at J, leaving 5 bases unmatched. The CDR3 consists of 16 residues. The CDR3 sequence: CSVTGLAGGPYNEQFF. The CDR3 DNA reads as TGCAGCGTTACGGGACTAGCGGGGGGGCCGTACAATGAGCAGTTCTTC.

This clone was detected once. V is TRBV5-4 and J is TRBJ2-5, with a possible D match to TRBD1 (5 bases). This CDR3 has 15 residues. Germline V gene sequence: CDR1 SGHNT, CDR2 YYREEE (reference sequence). V was clipped by 1 base and J by 2 bases, with 12 bases between them. The CDR3 coding sequence is TGTGCCAGCAGCTTGAGGGGTACAGGACAAGAGACCCAGTACTTC. Translated: CASSLRGTGQETQYF.

Notes on this clone: This same CDR3 is encoded by further DNA sequences in the sample. The chain uses TRBV9 and TRBJ2-7, with 12 bases matching TRBD2. CDR1 and CDR2 from the germline V gene are SGDLS and YYNGEE. CDR3 length equals 15 residues. V shed 0 bases and J 5 bases; nucleotides not matched to a gene: 3. The chain's CDR3 is CASSVGTSGTHEQYF. DNA of the CDR3: TGTGCCAGCAGCGTAGGGACTAGCGGGACCCACGAGCAGTACTTC.